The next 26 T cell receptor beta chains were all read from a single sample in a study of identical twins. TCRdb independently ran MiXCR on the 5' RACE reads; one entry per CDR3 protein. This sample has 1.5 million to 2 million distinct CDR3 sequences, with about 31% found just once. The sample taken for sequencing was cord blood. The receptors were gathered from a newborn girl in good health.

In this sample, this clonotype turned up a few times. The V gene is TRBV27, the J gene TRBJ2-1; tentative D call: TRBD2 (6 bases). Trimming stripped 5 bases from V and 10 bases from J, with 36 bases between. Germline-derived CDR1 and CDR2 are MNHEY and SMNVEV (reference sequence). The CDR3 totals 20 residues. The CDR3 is CASSPYGKQHPPTSLREQFF. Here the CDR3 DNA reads TGTGCCAGCAGTCCCTATGGCAAACAACATCCTCCTACTAGCTTACGGGAGCAGTTCTTC.

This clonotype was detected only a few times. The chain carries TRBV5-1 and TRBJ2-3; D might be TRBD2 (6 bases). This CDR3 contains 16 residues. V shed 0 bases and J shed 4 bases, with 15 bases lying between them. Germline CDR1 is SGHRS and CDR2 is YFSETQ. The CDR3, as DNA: TGCGCCAGCAGCTTGGATTCGACTAGAGATGCAGATACGCAGTATTTT. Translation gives CASSLDSTRDADTQYF.

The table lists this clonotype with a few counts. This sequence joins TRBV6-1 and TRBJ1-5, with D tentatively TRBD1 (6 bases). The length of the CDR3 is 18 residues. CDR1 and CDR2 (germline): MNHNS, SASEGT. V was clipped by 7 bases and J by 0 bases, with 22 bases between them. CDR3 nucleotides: TGTGCCAGCACGCCGAATAGGGGAACAGGGTTTAGCAATCAGCCCCAGCATTTT. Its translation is CASTPNRGTGFSNQPQHF.

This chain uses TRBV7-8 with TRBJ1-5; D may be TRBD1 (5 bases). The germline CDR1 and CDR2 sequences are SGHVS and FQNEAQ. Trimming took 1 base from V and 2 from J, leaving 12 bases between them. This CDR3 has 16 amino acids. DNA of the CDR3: TGTGCCAGCAGCTTAGAAAGGCGAGGGGGCAATCAGCCCCAGCATTTT. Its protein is CASSLERRGGNQPQHF. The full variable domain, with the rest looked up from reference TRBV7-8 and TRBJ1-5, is GAGVSQSPRYKVAKRGQDVALRCDPISGHVSLFWYQQALGQGPEFLTYFQNEAQLDKSGLPSDRFFAERPEGSVSTLKIQRTQQEDSAVYLCASSLERRGGNQPQHFGDGTRLSIL.

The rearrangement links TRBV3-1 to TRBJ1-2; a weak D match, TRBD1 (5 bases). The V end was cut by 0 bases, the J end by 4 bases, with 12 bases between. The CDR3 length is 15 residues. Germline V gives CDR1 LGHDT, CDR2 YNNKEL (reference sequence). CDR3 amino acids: CASSQDLRGGYGYTF. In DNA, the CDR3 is TGTGCCAGCAGCCAAGATCTGAGGGGAGGCTATGGCTACACCTTC. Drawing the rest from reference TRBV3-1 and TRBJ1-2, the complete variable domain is DTAVSQTPKYLVTQMGNDKSIKCEQNLGHDTMYWYKQDSKKFLKIMFSYNNKELIINETVPNRFSPKSPDKAHLNLHINSLELGDSAVYFCASSQDLRGGYGYTFGSGTRLTVV.

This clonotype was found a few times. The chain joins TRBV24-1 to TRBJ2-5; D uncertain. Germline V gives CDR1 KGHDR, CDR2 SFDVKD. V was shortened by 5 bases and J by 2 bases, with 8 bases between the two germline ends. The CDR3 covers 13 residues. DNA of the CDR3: TGTGCCACCAGTGGTAAACTACAAGAGACCCAGTACTTC. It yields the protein CATSGKLQETQYF.

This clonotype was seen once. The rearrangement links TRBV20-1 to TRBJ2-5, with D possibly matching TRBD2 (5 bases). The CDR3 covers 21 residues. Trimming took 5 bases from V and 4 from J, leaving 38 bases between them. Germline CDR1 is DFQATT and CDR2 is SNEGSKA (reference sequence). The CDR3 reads CSAPIIRRERATTPKRETQYF. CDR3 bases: TGCAGTGCTCCGATTATCCGAAGGGAGAGGGCAACGACCCCTAAACGAGAGACCCAGTACTTC.

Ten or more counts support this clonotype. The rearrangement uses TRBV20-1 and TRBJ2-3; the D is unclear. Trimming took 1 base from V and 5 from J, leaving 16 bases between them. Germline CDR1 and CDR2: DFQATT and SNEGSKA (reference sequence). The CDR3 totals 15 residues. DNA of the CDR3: TGCAGTGCTAGAGGAGGCAGAACCCTACTAGATACGCAGTATTTT. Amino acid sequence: CSARGGRTLLDTQYF.

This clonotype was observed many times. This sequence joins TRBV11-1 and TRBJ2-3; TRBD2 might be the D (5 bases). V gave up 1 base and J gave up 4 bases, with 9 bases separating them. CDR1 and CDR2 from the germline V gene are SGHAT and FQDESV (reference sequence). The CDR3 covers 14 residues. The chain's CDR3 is CASSLVAEADTQYF. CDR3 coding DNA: TGTGCCAGCAGCTTAGTTGCGGAGGCAGATACGCAGTATTTT.

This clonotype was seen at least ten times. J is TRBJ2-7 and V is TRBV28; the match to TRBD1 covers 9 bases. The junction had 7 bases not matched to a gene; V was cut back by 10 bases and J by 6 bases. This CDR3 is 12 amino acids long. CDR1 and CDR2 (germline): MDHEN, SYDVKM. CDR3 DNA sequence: TGTGCCATCACTACAGGGGGCAGCGAGCAGTACTTC. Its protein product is CAITTGGSEQYF.

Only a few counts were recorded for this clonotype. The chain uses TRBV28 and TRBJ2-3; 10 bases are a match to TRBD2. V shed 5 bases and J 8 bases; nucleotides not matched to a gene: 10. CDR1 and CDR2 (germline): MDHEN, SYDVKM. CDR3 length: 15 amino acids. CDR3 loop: CASSPGTSERGTQYF. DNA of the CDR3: TGTGCCAGCAGTCCCGGGACTAGCGAGAGAGGTACGCAGTATTTT.

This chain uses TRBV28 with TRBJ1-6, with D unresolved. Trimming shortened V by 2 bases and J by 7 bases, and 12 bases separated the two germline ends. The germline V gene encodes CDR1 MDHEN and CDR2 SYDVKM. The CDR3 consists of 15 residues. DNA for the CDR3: TGTGCCAGCAGTTTAGTGGCGGGTGTAAATTCACCCCTCCACTTT. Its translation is CASSLVAGVNSPLHF.

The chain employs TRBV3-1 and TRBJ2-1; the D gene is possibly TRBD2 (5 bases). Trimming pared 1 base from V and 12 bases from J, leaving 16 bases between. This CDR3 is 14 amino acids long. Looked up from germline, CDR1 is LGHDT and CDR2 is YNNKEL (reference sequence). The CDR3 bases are TGTGCCAGCAGCCAAGGGACTGAGAAGCCTTGGCAGTTCTTC. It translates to CASSQGTEKPWQFF.

The CDR3 nucleotides read TGTGCCAGCAGCCCCGGAGAGAGGACGCAGTATTTT. As protein: CASSPGERTQYF. The rearrangement links TRBV12-3 or TRBV12-4 to TRBJ2-3; D is unclear. Deletions cut 6 bases from V and 9 bases from J, with 13 bases between. The CDR3 runs 12 residues.

The CDR3 region has the DNA TGTGCCAGCAGTTTTAGGGGCCTCGGGGGAGCCGGGGAGCTGTTTTTT. Amino acid sequence: CASSFRGLGGAGELFF. The chain employs TRBV12-3 or TRBV12-4 and TRBJ2-2, with D perhaps matching TRBD2 (6 bases). V was pared by 3 bases and J by 6 bases, with 17 bases between. The CDR3 is 16 amino acids.

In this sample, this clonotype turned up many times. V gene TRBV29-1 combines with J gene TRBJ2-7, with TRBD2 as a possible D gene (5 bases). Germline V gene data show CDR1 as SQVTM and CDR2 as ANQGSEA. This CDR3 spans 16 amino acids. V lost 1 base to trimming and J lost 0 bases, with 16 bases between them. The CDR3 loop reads CSVEGWRGSDSYEQYF. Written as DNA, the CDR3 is TGCAGCGTTGAAGGGTGGAGAGGGTCGGACTCCTACGAGCAGTACTTC.

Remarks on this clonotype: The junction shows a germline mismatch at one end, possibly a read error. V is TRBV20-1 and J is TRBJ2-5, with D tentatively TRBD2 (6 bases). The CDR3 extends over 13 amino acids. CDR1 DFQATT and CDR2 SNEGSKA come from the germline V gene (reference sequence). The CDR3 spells CRANKRVQETQYF. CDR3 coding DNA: TGCCGTGCAAATAAGCGGGTTCAAGAGACCCAGTACTTC.

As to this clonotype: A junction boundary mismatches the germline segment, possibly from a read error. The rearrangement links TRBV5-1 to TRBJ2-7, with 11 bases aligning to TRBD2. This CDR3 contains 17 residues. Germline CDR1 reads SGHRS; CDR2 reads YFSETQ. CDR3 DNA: TGTGCCAGCAGCTTAGCCGGCCTAGCGGGAGGACCCTACGAGCAGTACTTC. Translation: CASSLAGLAGGPYEQYF.

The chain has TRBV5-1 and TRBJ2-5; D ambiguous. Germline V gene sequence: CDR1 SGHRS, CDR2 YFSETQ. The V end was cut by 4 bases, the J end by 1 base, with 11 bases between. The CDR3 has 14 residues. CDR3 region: CASSHSTRQETQYF. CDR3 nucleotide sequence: TGCGCCAGCAGCCATAGCACCCGCCAAGAGACCCAGTACTTC.

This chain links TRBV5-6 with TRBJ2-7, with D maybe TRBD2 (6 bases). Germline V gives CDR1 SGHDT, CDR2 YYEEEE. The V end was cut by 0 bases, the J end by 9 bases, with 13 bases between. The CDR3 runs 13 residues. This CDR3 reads CASSLVVAEGQYF. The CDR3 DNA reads TGTGCCAGCAGCTTGGTGGTAGCGGAGGGGCAGTACTTC.

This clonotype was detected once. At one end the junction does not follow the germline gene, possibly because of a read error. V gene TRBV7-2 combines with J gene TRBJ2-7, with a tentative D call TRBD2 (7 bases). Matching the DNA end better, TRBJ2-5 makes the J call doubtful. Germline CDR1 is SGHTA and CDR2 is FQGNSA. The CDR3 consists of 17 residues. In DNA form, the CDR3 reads TGTGCCAGTAGCTTATTGGGGGGGGCCCGGATTAGAGAGACCCAGTACTTC. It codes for CASSLLGGARIRETQYF.

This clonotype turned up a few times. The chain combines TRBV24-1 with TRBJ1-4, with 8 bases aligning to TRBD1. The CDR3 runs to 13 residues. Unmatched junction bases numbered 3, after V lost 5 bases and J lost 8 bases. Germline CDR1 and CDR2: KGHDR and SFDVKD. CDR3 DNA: TGTGCCACCAGTGCCACAGGGGGAGAAAAACTGTTTTTT. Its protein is CATSATGGEKLFF.

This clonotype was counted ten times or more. The CDR3 reads CASSFVGGEETQYF. The CDR3 DNA follows: TGTGCCAGCAGTTTCGTTGGGGGAGAAGAGACCCAGTACTTC. V and J are TRBV28 and TRBJ2-5, with D perhaps being TRBD1 or TRBD2 (5 bases each). This CDR3 comprises 14 residues. V lost 3 bases and J lost 3, with 11 bases in between. Germline V gives CDR1 MDHEN, CDR2 SYDVKM. The whole variable domain, remainder taken from reference TRBV28 and TRBJ2-5, is DVKVTQSSRYLVKRTGEKVFLECVQDMDHENMFWYRQDPGLGLRLIYFSYDVKMKEKGDIPEGYSVSREKKERFSLILESASTNQTSMYLCASSFVGGEETQYFGPGTRLLVL.

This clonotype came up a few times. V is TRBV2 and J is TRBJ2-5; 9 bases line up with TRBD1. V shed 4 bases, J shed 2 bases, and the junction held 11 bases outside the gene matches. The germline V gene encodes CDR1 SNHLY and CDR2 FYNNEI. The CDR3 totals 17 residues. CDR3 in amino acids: CASSVDLTGGSQETQYF. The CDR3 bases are TGTGCCAGCAGTGTCGACCTTACAGGGGGCTCTCAAGAGACCCAGTACTTC.

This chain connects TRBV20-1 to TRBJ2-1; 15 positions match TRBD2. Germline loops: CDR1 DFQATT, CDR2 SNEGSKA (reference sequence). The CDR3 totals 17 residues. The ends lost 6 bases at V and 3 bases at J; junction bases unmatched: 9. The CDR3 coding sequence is TGCAGTGCGGGACTAGCGGGGGGTCGTGGCCTCTACAATGAGCAGTTCTTC. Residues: CSAGLAGGRGLYNEQFF.

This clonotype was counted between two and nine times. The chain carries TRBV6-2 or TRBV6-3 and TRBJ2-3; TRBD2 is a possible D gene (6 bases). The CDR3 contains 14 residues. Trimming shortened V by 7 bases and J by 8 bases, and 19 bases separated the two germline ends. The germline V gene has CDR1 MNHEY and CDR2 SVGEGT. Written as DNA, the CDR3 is TGTGCCAGCACTTCGGGGACTTCCCGGGGTACGCAGTATTTT. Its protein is CASTSGTSRGTQYF.